Following are 31 T cell receptor beta chains from one sample sequenced in a study of CD8 T cells in ankylosing spondylitis. TCRdb itself ran the 5' RACE reads through MiXCR, one entry per CDR3 protein. This table has 250,000 to 350,000 distinct CDR3 sequences, less than 25% appearing once. Material: blood, either unsorted or a sorted T cell fraction (not recorded which). These receptors all come from a female donor with ankylosing spondylitis or in good health (not recorded which).

This clonotype was counted at least ten times. The V call is TRBV12-3 or TRBV12-4, the J call TRBJ1-1; D unresolved. The V and J ends lost 3 bases and 1 base respectively, with 9 bases between them. This CDR3 is built from 14 residues. The CDR3, as DNA: TGTGCCAGCAGTTTCGGGGTTCGGAACACTGAAGCTTTCTTT. As protein: CASSFGVRNTEAFF.

This clonotype has at least ten counts. This chain joins TRBV12-3 or TRBV12-4 and TRBJ2-6; no reliable D call. The CDR3 runs to 15 residues. The V gene lost 3 bases and the J gene lost 2 bases, with 8 bases spanning the gap. The CDR3 sequence is CASSFVGTGANVLTF. CDR3 DNA sequence: TGTGCCAGCAGTTTCGTAGGGACTGGGGCCAACGTCCTGACTTTC.

This clonotype occurred many times. V is TRBV11-2 and J is TRBJ2-7; TRBD2 is a possible D gene (5 bases). Germline V gives CDR1 SGHAT, CDR2 FQNNGV. The CDR3 sequence is 12 residues long. V lost 4 bases, J lost 3 bases, and 7 bases lay in between. The CDR3 nucleotides read TGTGCCAGCAGCTCGGCGGGCTACGAGCAGTACTTC. Its protein is CASSSAGYEQYF.

The sample holds a few counts of this clonotype. This chain links TRBV6-1 with TRBJ2-1, with D possibly being TRBD1 (6 bases). The CDR3 contains 14 residues. The germline CDR1 and CDR2 sequences are MNHNS and SASEGT. V was pared by 10 bases and J by 2 bases, with 15 bases between. The CDR3 loop is CATHSRDTYNEQFF. For the CDR3, the DNA is TGTGCCACCCATTCCCGGGACACCTACAATGAGCAGTTCTTC.

The table lists this clonotype with a few counts. The chain uses TRBV20-1 and TRBJ1-1; a possible D gene is TRBD1 (6 bases). The V end was cut by 5 bases, the J end by 3 bases, with 22 bases between. This CDR3 is built from 16 residues. Looked up from germline, CDR1 is DFQATT and CDR2 is SNEGSKA (reference sequence). This CDR3 reads CSAGKGAGAVYTEAFF. As DNA, the CDR3 is TGCAGTGCTGGAAAGGGTGCGGGGGCAGTATACACTGAAGCTTTCTTT.

This clonotype was observed at least ten times. This chain links TRBV12-3 or TRBV12-4 with TRBJ2-7, with D unresolved. The CDR3 has 13 amino acids. V was cut by 1 base and J by 0 bases, with 4 bases left in between. DNA for the CDR3: TGTGCCAGCAGTTTAGGGTCCTCCTACGAGCAGTACTTC. Amino acid sequence: CASSLGSSYEQYF.

A few counts support this clonotype. This sequence joins TRBV5-1 and TRBJ2-3; D might be TRBD1 or TRBD2, each matching 6 bases. Per germline, CDR1 SGHRS and CDR2 YFSETQ. This CDR3 has 14 amino acids. The V end lost 7 bases, the J end lost 3 bases, and 15 bases lay between the germline ends. The CDR3 DNA is TGCGCCAGCTCCCGGAAGGGGGGTACAGATACGCAGTATTTT. It translates to CASSRKGGTDTQYF. The full variable domain, its missing parts supplied by reference TRBV5-1 and TRBJ2-3, is KAGVTQTPRYLIKTRGQQVTLSCSPISGHRSVSWYQQTPGQGLQFLFEYFSETQRNKGNFPGRFSGRQFSNSRSEMNVSTLELGDSALYLCASSRKGGTDTQYFGPGTRLTVL.

This sequence joins TRBV10-3 and TRBJ1-1; 9 nucleotides match TRBD1. This CDR3 region has 16 residues. Germline CDR1 and CDR2: ENHRY and SYGVKD. V lost 3 bases to trimming and J lost 6 bases; unmatched junction nucleotides: 11. The CDR3 nucleotides are TGTGCCATCAGTGATTACCCCCCCGACAGGGGGTCTGAAGCTTTCTTT. Protein product: CAISDYPPDRGSEAFF.

This clonotype turned up a few times. This chain connects TRBV12-3 or TRBV12-4 to TRBJ2-1; 9 bases are shared with TRBD2. This CDR3 spans 16 amino acids. V gave up 7 bases and J gave up 3 bases; unmatched junction bases: 10. CDR3 amino acids: CASNQIGLAYYNEQFF. The DNA for the CDR3 is TGTGCCAGCAACCAGATCGGACTAGCGTACTACAATGAGCAGTTCTTC.

This clonotype was picked up many times. The chain recombines TRBV4-3 with TRBJ2-7; D call uncertain. Trimming pared 0 bases from V and 4 bases from J, leaving 13 bases between. CDR1 is LGHNA, CDR2 YSLEER, per germline. The CDR3 covers 15 residues. CDR3 loop: CASSQDSSRDYEQYF. The CDR3 DNA sequence: TGCGCCAGCAGCCAAGACTCCTCAAGGGATTACGAGCAGTACTTC.

This clonotype was seen many times. The CDR3 reads CASSQAAQGGNQPQHF. The CDR3 DNA follows: TGCGCCAGCAGCCAAGCGGCACAGGGAGGCAATCAGCCCCAGCATTTT. The gene calls are TRBV4-3 and TRBJ1-5; D possibly corresponds to TRBD1 (6 bases). This CDR3 has 16 amino acids. The V gene lost 1 base and the J gene lost 2 bases, with 12 bases spanning the gap. The germline V gene has CDR1 LGHNA and CDR2 YSLEER.

V is TRBV6-5 and J is TRBJ2-3, with a weak D call TRBD1 (6 bases). The germline gives CDR1 MNHEY, CDR2 SVGAGI. V lost 0 bases to trimming and J lost 2 bases, with 12 bases between them. CDR3 length: 16 residues. DNA for the CDR3: TGTGCCAGCAGTTACTCCTACCAGGGGCACACAGATACGCAGTATTTT. Translated: CASSYSYQGHTDTQYF.

This clonotype has just a few counts. The rearrangement uses TRBV10-3 and TRBJ1-1, with D maybe TRBD1 (5 bases). Trimming removed 8 bases at V and 10 bases at J, with 14 bases between. There are 11 residues in the CDR3. CDR1 is ENHRY, CDR2 SYGVKD, per germline. The CDR3, as DNA: TGTGCCATCTCAACCGGGACGGTAGCTTTCTTT. Protein sequence: CAISTGTVAFF.

This rearrangement joins TRBV20-1 to TRBJ2-7, with 11 bases identical to TRBD2. J lost 5 bases, V lost 3 bases, and 6 bases had no gene match. Germline lookup yields CDR1 DFQATT and CDR2 SNEGSKA (reference sequence). The CDR3 covers 14 residues. The CDR3 spells CSARATSGINEQYF. CDR3 in DNA: TGCAGTGCTAGGGCGACTAGCGGGATCAACGAGCAGTACTTC.

The V gene is TRBV29-1, the J gene TRBJ2-6; D uncertain. CDR1 is SQVTM and CDR2 is ANQGSEA in the germline V gene. V gave up 0 bases and J gave up 1 base, with 10 bases separating them. This CDR3 is 16 amino acids long. As DNA, the CDR3 is TGCAGCGTTGAAGAATCCCGGCCGTCTGGGGCCAACGTCCTGACTTTC. The encoded protein is CSVEESRPSGANVLTF.

The J gene is TRBJ2-5, the V gene TRBV6-2 or TRBV6-3; possible D gene TRBD1, 5 bases. This CDR3 has 12 residues. Per the germline V gene, CDR1 is MNHEY and CDR2 is SVGEGT. Trimming removed 5 bases at V and 2 bases at J, with 6 bases between. CDR3 sequence (DNA): TGTGCCAGCAGTAGGGGACAAGAGACCCAGTACTTC. Translated, it gives CASSRGQETQYF.

This clonotype was seen more than once but under ten times. The J gene is TRBJ1-1, the V gene TRBV5-1; TRBD1 might be the D (6 bases). V was shortened by 2 bases and J by 0 bases, with 14 bases between the two germline ends. From germline, CDR1 is SGHRS and CDR2 YFSETQ. CDR3 length: 16 amino acids. CDR3 in DNA: TGCGCCAGCAGCTTCGCCGACAGGCTAATGAACACTGAAGCTTTCTTT. Its translation is CASSFADRLMNTEAFF.

This chain uses TRBV7-2 with TRBJ1-3, with D maybe TRBD1 (6 bases). The germline V gene encodes CDR1 SGHTA and CDR2 FQGNSA. The V gene lost 4 bases and the J gene lost 2 bases, with 9 bases spanning the gap. The CDR3 spans 14 residues. The CDR3 nucleotides are TGTGCCAGCAGCTCCCAGGGGACTGGAAACACCATATATTTT. Encoded protein: CASSSQGTGNTIYF.

This chain connects TRBV6-5 to TRBJ2-3, with 7 bases matching TRBD2. J was trimmed by 1 base and V by 0 bases; bases with no gene match: 7. The CDR3 runs 17 residues. Germline V gene lookup returns CDR1 MNHEY and CDR2 SVGAGI. The CDR3 is CASSYSPPGGGTDTQYF. CDR3 sequence (DNA): TGTGCCAGCAGTTACTCCCCTCCGGGAGGCGGCACAGATACGCAGTATTTT.

The chain is built from TRBV6-1 and TRBJ2-7, with no clear D. The ends were cut back, 5 bases at V and 1 base at J, with 12 bases in the middle. Germline loops: CDR1 MNHNS, CDR2 SASEGT. This CDR3 is built from 14 residues. CDR3 nucleotide sequence: TGTGCCAGCAGTCCCCGGGCATTATCCTACGAGCAGTACTTC. The encoded protein is CASSPRALSYEQYF.

A few counts support this clonotype. This sequence joins TRBV20-1 and TRBJ2-7; D is possibly TRBD2 (6 bases). This CDR3 is built from 15 residues. Per germline, CDR1 DFQATT and CDR2 SNEGSKA (reference sequence). Trimming shortened V by 0 bases and J by 2 bases, and 14 bases separated the two germline ends. The CDR3 spells CSARDRGTGPYEQYF. The DNA of the CDR3 is TGCAGTGCTAGAGATCGGGGGACTGGGCCCTACGAGCAGTACTTC.

The chain uses TRBV20-1 and TRBJ2-1; 11 nucleotides agree with TRBD1. This CDR3 is 14 amino acids long. The trim removed 2 bases at V and 6 bases at J, leaving 3 bases unmatched. Germline V CDR1 and CDR2: DFQATT, SNEGSKA (reference sequence). CDR3 bases: TGCAGTGCTAGATCGGACAGGGGGCTCAATGAGCAGTTCTTC. Translating gives CSARSDRGLNEQFF.

This sequence joins TRBV25-1 and TRBJ2-1, with D perhaps matching TRBD1 (5 bases). V lost 1 base, J lost 2 bases, and 12 bases lay in between. Germline V lookup: CDR1 MGHDK, CDR2 SYGVNS. The CDR3 is 16 amino acids. Written as DNA, the CDR3 is TGTGCCAGCAGTGAATTCGACAGAGAAGCCTACAATGAGCAGTTCTTC. Translating it yields CASSEFDREAYNEQFF.

The chain recombines TRBV29-1 with TRBJ2-3, with unresolved D. Germline-derived CDR1 and CDR2 are SQVTM and ANQGSEA. Trimming removed 3 bases from V and 6 bases from J, with 13 bases in between. CDR3 length: 13 amino acids. The CDR3 sequence is CSVDLSGPDTQYF. The CDR3 DNA follows: TGCAGCGTTGATCTGTCCGGTCCCGATACGCAGTATTTT.

This clonotype was counted between two and nine times. CDR3 bases: TGCAGCGTTGAAGATCGTACTAGCGGTATCTACAATGAGCAGTTCTTC. This codes for CSVEDRTSGIYNEQFF. The rearrangement joins TRBV29-1 to TRBJ2-1, with 8 bases aligning to TRBD2. J was trimmed by 3 bases and V by 0 bases; bases with no gene match: 7. Germline CDR1 and CDR2: SQVTM and ANQGSEA. The CDR3 totals 16 residues.

This clonotype showed up many times. CDR3 amino acids: CASSPQALTSTDTQYF. The CDR3 region has the DNA TGCGCCAGCAGTCCCCAAGCGTTAACTAGCACAGATACGCAGTATTTT. The chain employs TRBV10-2 and TRBJ2-3, with no clear D. There are 16 residues in the CDR3. V was shortened by 5 bases and J by 0 bases, with 15 bases between the two germline ends. CDR1 is WSHSY, CDR2 SAAADI, per germline.

This clonotype was counted a few times. The chain is built from TRBV18 and TRBJ2-1, with 13 nucleotides matching TRBD2. Losses at the gene ends were 6 bases for V and 10 bases for J; bases not matched to a gene: 9. Germline V gene lookup returns CDR1 KGHSH and CDR2 LQKENI. CDR3 length equals 15 residues. For the CDR3, the DNA is TGTGCCAGCTCTCCGGGGACTAGCGGGGTGACAGAGCAGTTCTTC. Its protein is CASSPGTSGVTEQFF.

This clonotype was counted between two and nine times. The V and J genes are TRBV6-1 and TRBJ2-1; D gene uncertain. CDR3 length: 13 residues. CDR1 MNHNS and CDR2 SASEGT come from the germline V gene. Between the trimmed V and J ends, which lost 8 bases and 0 bases, there was a span of 8 bases. The CDR3 DNA sequence: TGTGCCAGCCGAGCTGGCTCCTACAATGAGCAGTTCTTC. This codes for CASRAGSYNEQFF.

This clonotype was seen a handful of times. The J gene is TRBJ2-2, the V gene TRBV20-1; TRBD1 matches 11 bases. The V segment lost 6 bases and the J segment 5 bases; nucleotides outside the gene matches: 8. The V gene's germline CDR1 is DFQATT and CDR2 SNEGSKA (reference sequence). The CDR3 totals 15 residues. CDR3 in amino acids: CSAQGTGGRTGELFF. For the CDR3, the DNA is TGCAGTGCCCAGGGGACAGGGGGGAGGACCGGGGAGCTGTTTTTT.

Comments on this clonotype: Because the CDR3's place on the DNA is in doubt, the DNA is left out and the CDR3 is given as listed by TCRdb. This chain's CDR3 is CASRLVGTGSYEQYF. The chain uses TRBV12-2 and TRBJ2-7; the listed D gene, TRBD2, was not tested against the DNA. TRBV12-2 is shown as a pseudogene. The CDR3 is 15 amino acids in total, end residues counted.

This clonotype has a handful of counts. The chain recombines TRBV6-5 with TRBJ1-1; 8 bases line up with TRBD1. V was pared by 4 bases and J by 4 bases, with 8 bases of the junction left unmatched. Per germline, CDR1 MNHEY and CDR2 SVGAGI. This CDR3 comprises 15 residues. CDR3 amino acids: CASSSWSGQVTEAFF. The DNA for the CDR3 is TGTGCCAGCAGTTCCTGGTCGGGACAGGTCACTGAAGCTTTCTTT.